This record looks at one T cell receptor beta chain sequence and its context. The sample belongs to a study of T cells in Graves' hyperthyroidism and ophthalmopathy. Overall study context: The blood sample was taken at first diagnosis, before treatment began.

RNA transcripts were the template for amplifying TCR beta CDR3 regions. HTBI primers were the set used in a first-round RT-PCR of the TCR CDR3. One entry per CDR3 protein, called by TCRdb with MiXCR from the multiplex PCR reads. The profile shows some 490,000 distinct CDR3 sequences, approximately 22% of them singletons. Patients affected by ophthalmopathy presented a Clinical Activity Score of at least 3, a NOSPECS grade of at least 4, and disease duration below 3 months. The ends were cut back, 3 bases at V and 4 bases at J, with 19 bases in the middle. CDR1 and CDR2 (germline): SGDLS, YYNGEE. This CDR3 region has 16 residues.

This chain joins TRBV9 and TRBJ2-5; D is tentatively TRBD1 or TRBD2 (5 bases each). The TCR originated in a woman between 65 and 79 years old with Graves' ophthalmopathy. Sequencing was performed on blood. CDR3 bases: TGTGCCAGCAGCGGCCCAACCGGGACGCCTGCAGAGACCCAGTACTTC. Its protein is CASSGPTGTPAETQYF.